The 19 T cell receptor beta chains listed next were all sequenced from one sample in a study of T cell repertoires in cytomegalovirus infection. TCRdb re-analysed the reads in MiXCR, keeping a single row per CDR3 protein. The sample yields about 98,000 distinct CDR3 sequences, about 17% seen once. The source material was PBMCs. The source of these receptors is a human donor in good health (CMV status not recorded). Some clones in this sample may be carry-over from other donors' samples.

This chain uses TRBV28 with TRBJ1-5, with TRBD1 as a possible D gene (6 bases). The CDR3 extends over 14 amino acids. Trimming pared 8 bases from V and 1 base from J, leaving 12 bases between. The germline CDR1 and CDR2 sequences are MDHEN and SYDVKM. The CDR3 DNA reads as TGTGCCAGCGGGGGGGGCAGAAGCAATCAGCCCCAGCATTTT. It translates to CASGGGRSNQPQHF.

This chain uses TRBV20-1 with TRBJ1-5; TRBD1 aligns across 7 bases. This CDR3 is built from 15 residues. Germline CDR1 is DFQATT and CDR2 is SNEGSKA (reference sequence). The V gene end was trimmed by 0 bases and the J gene end by 7 bases; junction bases not matched to a gene: 9. CDR3 sequence reads: CSARDRTGSGQPQHF. CDR3 nucleotides: TGCAGTGCTAGAGACAGGACAGGCTCAGGACAGCCCCAGCATTTT.

The rearrangement uses TRBV6-4 and TRBJ1-2, with D maybe TRBD1 (5 bases). Germline CDR1 MRHNA, CDR2 SNTAGT. The CDR3 sequence is 13 residues long. Trimming stripped 8 bases from V and 7 bases from J, with 17 bases between. The chain's CDR3 is CASRDGPWGGYTF. CDR3 bases: TGTGCCAGCCGGGACGGACCTTGGGGTGGCTACACCTTC.

The chain couples TRBV19 to TRBJ1-4, with D unresolved. From germline, CDR1 is LNHDA and CDR2 SQIVND (reference sequence). The CDR3 runs to 18 residues. Trimming stripped 7 bases from V and 7 bases from J, with 28 bases between. The CDR3 nucleotides are TGTGCCAGTACCCCCCCATGGGGTCCAGGAGAAGAGGGTGAAAAACTGTTTTTT. Encoded protein: CASTPPWGPGEEGEKLFF.

The chain is built from TRBV5-1 and TRBJ2-5; possible D gene TRBD2, 5 bases. CDR1 SGHRS and CDR2 YFSETQ come from the germline V gene. V gave up 0 bases and J gave up 5 bases, with 11 bases separating them. The CDR3 is made up of 14 amino acids. For the CDR3, the DNA is TGCGCCAGCAGCTTGGCGGGAACGCGGGAGACCCAGTACTTC. Its protein product is CASSLAGTRETQYF.

V is TRBV3-1 and J is TRBJ2-2; TRBD1 agrees at 11 bases. Germline-derived CDR1 and CDR2 are LGHDT and YNNKEL (reference sequence). Trimming took 7 bases from V and 6 from J; bases not matched to a gene: 10. The CDR3 length is 16 residues. The CDR3 DNA follows: TGTGCCAGCACGAAATCCAGGACAGGGGGCTCCGGGGAGCTGTTTTTT. As protein: CASTKSRTGGSGELFF.

The gene calls are TRBV4-2 and TRBJ1-1; D gene uncertain. The germline V gene has CDR1 LGHNA and CDR2 YNFKEQ. V shed 1 base and J shed 3 bases, with 12 bases lying between them. The length of the CDR3 is 15 residues. The CDR3: CASSQGVAADTEAFF. In DNA form, the CDR3 reads TGTGCCAGCAGCCAAGGGGTCGCGGCCGACACTGAAGCTTTCTTT.

V usage is TRBV11-2 and J usage is TRBJ1-6; weak D call: TRBD1 (5 bases). Trimming pared 5 bases from V and 12 bases from J, leaving 17 bases between. The CDR3 sequence is 14 residues long. The germline gives CDR1 SGHAT, CDR2 FQNNGV. CDR3 loop: CASSARGTRRPLHF. In DNA, the CDR3 is TGTGCCAGCAGCGCCCGGGGCACAAGAAGACCCCTCCACTTT.

The chain joins TRBV9 to TRBJ2-7; TRBD2 aligns across 7 bases. Germline assignment: CDR1 SGDLS and CDR2 YYNGEE. J was trimmed by 3 bases and V by 4 bases; bases with no gene match: 10. The CDR3 sequence is 15 residues long. The chain's CDR3 is CASSPREARYYEQYF. For the CDR3, the DNA is TGTGCCAGCAGCCCCCGGGAGGCAAGGTACTACGAGCAGTACTTC. Combining the CDR3 with reference TRBV9 and TRBJ2-7 gives the whole variable domain DSGVTQTPKHLITATGQRVTLRCSPRSGDLSVYWYQQSLDQGLQFLIQYYNGEERAKGNILERFSAQQFPDLHSELNLSSLELGDSALYFCASSPREARYYEQYFGPGTRLTVT.

This clonotype was found a few times. V and J are TRBV5-6 and TRBJ2-5; 9 bases match TRBD1. The V segment lost 3 bases and the J segment 0 bases; nucleotides outside the gene matches: 6. Germline V lookup: CDR1 SGHDT, CDR2 YYEEEE. The CDR3 has 16 amino acids. CDR3 DNA: TGTGCCAGCAGCTGGGGGACAGGGAGGAACCAAGAGACCCAGTACTTC. It yields the protein CASSWGTGRNQETQYF.

The rearrangement links TRBV7-8 to TRBJ1-1; no firm D call. Germline values: CDR1 SGHVS, CDR2 FQNEAQ. V lost 6 bases and J lost 0, with 8 bases in between. This CDR3 spans 13 amino acids. The CDR3 sequence is CASSPEMNTEAFF. The CDR3 bases are TGTGCCAGCAGTCCAGAGATGAACACTGAAGCTTTCTTT.

This clonotype was counted ten times or more. The chain is built from TRBV7-2 and TRBJ2-5, with a tentative D call TRBD1 (6 bases). V lost 5 bases to trimming and J lost 1 base, with 11 bases between them. The CDR3 consists of 14 residues. CDR1 is SGHTA, CDR2 FQGNSA, per germline. The DNA for the CDR3 is TGTGCCAGCAGCCCCGGACAGATCCAAGAGACCCAGTACTTC. Translating it yields CASSPGQIQETQYF.

This clonotype was detected a few times. This sequence joins TRBV6-1 and TRBJ2-1; 8 bases are a match to TRBD2. Germline CDR1 is MNHNS and CDR2 is SASEGT. Losses at the gene ends were 5 bases for V and 9 bases for J; bases not matched to a gene: 9. The CDR3 has 14 amino acids. CDR3 amino acids: CASSSSGGPGEQFF. The DNA for the CDR3 is TGTGCCAGCAGTTCCTCGGGGGGGCCGGGTGAGCAGTTCTTC.

In its sample, this clonotype was seen a few times. The genes are TRBV19 and TRBJ2-3, with D possibly TRBD1 on 5 matching bases. Germline loops: CDR1 LNHDA, CDR2 SQIVND (reference sequence). Trimming removed 3 bases at V and 3 bases at J, with 7 bases between. The CDR3 extends over 13 amino acids. The CDR3 coding sequence is TGTGCCAGTAGTATCCAGGGAACAGATACGCAGTATTTT. Amino acids: CASSIQGTDTQYF.

This clonotype has at least ten counts. The CDR3: CASTLGTSGYNEQFF. DNA for the CDR3: TGTGCCAGCACCCTAGGGACTAGCGGATACAATGAGCAGTTCTTC. The chain has TRBV7-6 and TRBJ2-1, with TRBD2 identical over 11 bases. The junction had 6 bases not matched to a gene; V was cut back by 7 bases and J by 4 bases. The CDR3 has 15 residues. Germline values: CDR1 SGHVS, CDR2 FNYEAQ.

This clonotype was counted a few times. The gene calls are TRBV7-2 and TRBJ1-2, with 8 bases identical to TRBD1. J gave up 4 bases and V 5 bases, and 6 bases lay outside the gene matches. The CDR3 is 14 amino acids. Germline V gene data show CDR1 as SGHTA and CDR2 as FQGNSA. The CDR3 DNA reads as TGTGCCAGCAGCCCTGGACAGGGTGGCTATGGCTACACCTTC. Its protein product is CASSPGQGGYGYTF.

The chain carries TRBV20-1 and TRBJ1-2; D is uncertain. Trimming removed 0 bases at V and 5 bases at J, with 7 bases between. CDR1 and CDR2 (germline): DFQATT, SNEGSKA (reference sequence). This CDR3 has 12 amino acids. This chain's CDR3 is CSAREGPYGYTF. The CDR3 nucleotides are TGCAGTGCTAGAGAGGGCCCTTATGGCTACACCTTC.

CDR3: CASSLALGQPTEAFF. The CDR3 DNA sequence: TGTGCCAGCAGCTTGGCGCTTGGACAGCCGACTGAAGCTTTCTTT. The chain combines TRBV5-4 with TRBJ1-1, with TRBD1 as a possible D gene (6 bases). From germline, CDR1 is SGHNT and CDR2 YYREEE (reference sequence). The V end lost 0 bases, the J end lost 5 bases, and 14 bases lay between the germline ends. The length of the CDR3 is 15 residues.

V gene TRBV28 combines with J gene TRBJ1-1; TRBD1 is a possible D gene (5 bases). The CDR3 loop spans 13 amino acids. Germline V gives CDR1 MDHEN, CDR2 SYDVKM. The ends were cut back, 2 bases at V and 8 bases at J, with 12 bases in the middle. CDR3 DNA: TGTGCCAGCAGTTTACCCCGACAGCGAGAAGCTTTCTTT. It specifies CASSLPRQREAFF.